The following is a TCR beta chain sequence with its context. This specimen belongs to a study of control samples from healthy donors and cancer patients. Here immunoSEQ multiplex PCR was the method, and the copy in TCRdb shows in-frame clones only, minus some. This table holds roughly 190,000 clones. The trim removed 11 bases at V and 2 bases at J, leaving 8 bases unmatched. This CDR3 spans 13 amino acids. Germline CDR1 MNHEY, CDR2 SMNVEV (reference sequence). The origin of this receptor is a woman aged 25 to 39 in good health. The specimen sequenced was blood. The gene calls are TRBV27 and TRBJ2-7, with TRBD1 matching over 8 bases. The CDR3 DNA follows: TGTGCCTGCGGGCGACAGGGGCCCTACGAGCAGTACTTC. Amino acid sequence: CACGRQGPYEQYF.